The 31 T cell receptor beta chains listed next were all sequenced from one sample in a study of post-analysis software for immune sequencing data. Broader study findings: About five TRBV segments were more frequent in patients than controls; TRBV5-6, TRBV5-1 and TRBV20-1 belonged to this group.

Antigen specificity for these receptors is unknown. Unique-molecular-identifier-tagged TCR beta cDNA libraries were used. TCRdb passed the PCR reads through MiXCR, listing each CDR3 protein once. The table lists around 500,000 distinct CDR3 sequences, roughly 34% of them singletons, with 4.5% to 7.5% in the top ten. Sequenced: blood. The receptors were gathered from a girl younger than 18 with multiple sclerosis.

This clonotype showed up many times. The gene calls are TRBV20-1 and TRBJ2-1, with 13 positions matching TRBD2. CDR1 is DFQATT and CDR2 is SNEGSKA in the germline V gene (reference sequence). V lost 1 base, J lost 1 base, and 22 bases stayed unmatched. This CDR3 has 23 residues. The CDR3 sequence: CSARGTSGGQKSPTPSSYNEQFF. CDR3 bases: TGCAGTGCTAGAGGGACTAGCGGGGGCCAGAAGTCACCGACCCCTTCTTCCTACAATGAGCAGTTCTTC.

Only a few counts were recorded for this clonotype. The chain has TRBV20-1 and TRBJ2-3; 14 nucleotides agree with TRBD2. J gave up 7 bases and V 1 base, and 13 bases lay outside the gene matches. This CDR3 contains 18 residues. Germline CDR1 reads DFQATT; CDR2 reads SNEGSKA (reference sequence). CDR3 in amino acids: CSARGFGLAGGPGNTQYF. The DNA for the CDR3 is TGCAGTGCTAGAGGATTTGGACTAGCGGGGGGCCCGGGGAATACGCAGTATTTT.

This clonotype has a single count. The chain employs TRBV4-1 and TRBJ1-2; the match to TRBD1 covers 10 bases. The germline V gene has CDR1 MGHRA and CDR2 YSYEKL. V shed 3 bases, J shed 8 bases, and the junction held 3 bases outside the gene matches. This CDR3 is 13 amino acids long. This chain's CDR3 is CASSHGTGDGYTF. The CDR3 region has the DNA TGCGCCAGCAGCCACGGGACAGGGGACGGCTACACCTTC.

This clonotype was observed a few times. The chain combines TRBV6-6 with TRBJ2-5; D gene ambiguous. The CDR3 is 15 amino acids. Trimming took off 6 bases at V and 0 bases at J, with 14 bases between the two ends. Germline V gene sequence: CDR1 MNHNY, CDR2 SVGAGI (reference sequence). CDR3 sequence: CASSSLALYQETQYF. CDR3 nucleotides: TGTGCCAGCAGCTCCTTAGCCTTGTACCAAGAGACCCAGTACTTC.

This chain links TRBV20-1 with TRBJ1-2; TRBD1 aligns across 7 bases. The germline gives CDR1 DFQATT, CDR2 SNEGSKA (reference sequence). The CDR3 is 13 amino acids. With 7 bases clipped from V and 6 bases from J, the junction kept 11 bases outside the gene matches. CDR3 nucleotide sequence: TGCAGTGGGCGGGAGGGGGCGCGCAATGGCTACACCTTC. It yields the protein CSGREGARNGYTF.

This clonotype was seen only a few times. The rearrangement uses TRBV6-2 or TRBV6-3 and TRBJ1-4; the match to TRBD1 covers 10 bases. Germline V gene sequence: CDR1 MNHEY, CDR2 SVGEGT. The CDR3 length is 15 residues. J gave up 6 bases and V 5 bases, and 6 bases lay outside the gene matches. CDR3 amino acids: CASSGDRGRDEKLFF. The CDR3 coding sequence is TGTGCCAGCAGTGGGGACAGGGGAAGAGATGAAAAACTGTTTTTT.

This clonotype was detected a few times. This chain joins TRBV6-6 and TRBJ1-2; TRBD1 matches 11 bases. CDR3 length equals 16 residues. The ends lost 3 bases at V and 8 bases at J; junction bases unmatched: 11. Germline V CDR1 and CDR2: MNHNY, SVGAGI (reference sequence). CDR3 nucleotides: TGTGCCAGCAGTTATGACTCCGGGACAGGGGGTCGGGGCTACACCTTC. Its protein is CASSYDSGTGGRGYTF.

V usage is TRBV20-1 and J usage is TRBJ2-4; unclear D gene. The end of the DNA is better explained by TRBJ2-5, so the J call may be wrong. CDR1 DFQATT and CDR2 SNEGSKA come from the germline V gene (reference sequence). The CDR3 is made up of 14 amino acids. The CDR3 nucleotides read TGCAGTGCTAGATTCCCCGGTGGCCGAGAGACCCAGTACTTC. It codes for CSARFPGGRETQYF.

The chain is built from TRBV20-1 and TRBJ2-3, with no clear D. The germline gives CDR1 DFQATT, CDR2 SNEGSKA (reference sequence). V was clipped by 8 bases and J by 8 bases, with 11 bases between them. This CDR3 region has 10 residues. The CDR3 DNA reads as TGCAGTACCCGACGAGGTACGCAGTATTTT. Its protein product is CSTRRGTQYF.

The chain carries TRBV20-1 and TRBJ2-3; no reliable D call. The CDR3 contains 15 residues. Germline CDR1 and CDR2: DFQATT and SNEGSKA (reference sequence). V lost 0 bases and J 0 bases, leaving 10 bases between the germline ends. The CDR3 reads CSARDSSTSTDTQYF. CDR3 nucleotide sequence: TGCAGTGCTAGAGATAGCAGCACTAGCACAGATACGCAGTATTTT.

The rearrangement joins TRBV5-5 to TRBJ2-5; 10 positions agree with TRBD1. The end of the DNA aligns better with TRBJ2-7, so the J call may be wrong. The CDR3 is made up of 16 amino acids. Germline assignment: CDR1 SGHKS and CDR2 YYEKEE (reference sequence). Here the CDR3 DNA reads TGTGCCAGCAGCAACAGACAGGGGGCTATGCCTTCCGAGCAGTACTTC. It codes for CASSNRQGAMPSEQYF.

CDR3 nucleotides: TGTGCCAGCAGTGAAACTAGCGGGTTTGGGGAGACCCAGTACTTC. This sequence encodes CASSETSGFGETQYF. The chain recombines TRBV6-4 with TRBJ2-5, with 9 bases that match TRBD2. Germline CDR1 MRHNA, CDR2 SNTAGT. The CDR3 totals 15 residues. Trimming took 3 bases from V and 5 from J; bases not matched to a gene: 7.

The sample holds a few counts of this clonotype. The DNA of the CDR3 is TGTGCCAGCAGTTTAGGGGACAGGGGGTCAGAGACCCAGTACTTC. Protein: CASSLGDRGSETQYF. The rearrangement joins TRBV12-3 or TRBV12-4 to TRBJ2-7; the match to TRBD1 covers 11 bases. The assigned J gene may be wrong: the sequence end matches TRBJ2-5 better. The CDR3 has 15 residues.

Comments on this clonotype: The junction shows a germline mismatch at one end, possibly a read error. The chain is built from TRBV5-6 and TRBJ1-5, with D maybe TRBD1 (6 bases). CDR1 and CDR2 (germline): SGHDT, YYEEEE. CDR3 length: 17 amino acids. CDR3 sequence reads: CASNSQGVPISNQPRHF. The CDR3 DNA reads TGTGCCAGCAACTCACAGGGTGTACCGATTAGCAATCAGCCCCGGCATTTT. Based on the CDR3 plus reference TRBV5-6 and TRBJ1-5, the full variable domain is DAGVTQSPTHLIKTRGQQVTLRCSPKSGHDTVSWYQQALGQGPQFIFQYYEEEERQRGNFPDRFSGHQFPNYSSELNVNALLLGDSALYLCASNSQGVPISNQPRHFGDGTRLSIL.

The chain has TRBV12-3 or TRBV12-4 and TRBJ2-1, with 9 bases matching TRBD1. Trimming at V came to 2 bases and at J to 8 bases, leaving 7 bases not matched to a gene. The CDR3 totals 15 residues. CDR3 sequence (DNA): TGTGCCAGCAGTTTAAAGGACAGGGGCCGGCATGAGCAGTTCTTC. It is translated as CASSLKDRGRHEQFF.

The chain recombines TRBV10-3 with TRBJ2-1; the match to TRBD1 covers 9 bases. The CDR3 covers 13 residues. V was pared by 6 bases and J by 8 bases, with 5 bases of the junction left unmatched. The germline gives CDR1 ENHRY, CDR2 SYGVKD. The CDR3 bases are TGTGCCATCAGAGGACAGGGGTTCGATGAGCAGTTCTTC. This sequence encodes CAIRGQGFDEQFF.

This clonotype was detected only a few times. The chain carries TRBV6-1 and TRBJ1-1; D remains unclear. The CDR3 sequence is 13 residues long. The V gene lost 2 bases and the J gene lost 3 bases, with 7 bases spanning the gap. CDR1 is MNHNS, CDR2 SASEGT, per germline. The CDR3 is CASSESRDTEAFF. Written as DNA, the CDR3 is TGTGCCAGCAGTGAAAGTCGAGACACTGAAGCTTTCTTT.

This clonotype was observed a few times. The chain carries TRBV7-9 and TRBJ2-4, with D possibly matching TRBD2 (5 bases). From germline, CDR1 is SEHNR and CDR2 FQNEAQ (reference sequence). The ends were cut back, 5 bases at V and 3 bases at J, with 17 bases in the middle. The CDR3 loop spans 16 amino acids. The CDR3 loop reads CASSPPDGDRKNIQYF. CDR3 nucleotides: TGTGCCAGCAGCCCCCCTGACGGGGATCGCAAAAACATTCAGTACTTC.

This clonotype was seen a few times. The chain recombines TRBV9 with TRBJ1-2; D call uncertain. CDR1 and CDR2 (germline): SGDLS, YYNGEE. Trimming pared 0 bases from V and 1 base from J, leaving 7 bases between. The CDR3 sequence is 14 residues long. In DNA form, the CDR3 reads TGTGCCAGCAGCGTAGACAATCTTAACTATGGCTACACCTTC. It yields the protein CASSVDNLNYGYTF. The variable domain in full, with the rest retrieved from reference TRBV9 and TRBJ1-2, is DSGVTQTPKHLITATGQRVTLRCSPRSGDLSVYWYQQSLDQGLQFLIQYYNGEERAKGNILERFSAQQFPDLHSELNLSSLELGDSALYFCASSVDNLNYGYTFGSGTRLTVV.

The chain recombines TRBV4-1 with TRBJ1-1; D may be TRBD1 (5 bases). Trimming stripped 2 bases from V and 3 bases from J, with 16 bases between. The CDR3 loop spans 16 amino acids. Germline CDR1 MGHRA, CDR2 YSYEKL. CDR3: CASSQPQEGWDTEAFF. In nucleotides, the CDR3 is TGCGCCAGCAGCCAACCCCAGGAGGGGTGGGACACTGAAGCTTTCTTT.

This chain uses TRBV7-9 with TRBJ2-5; 8 nucleotides agree with TRBD2. V trimming: 5 bases; J trimming: 5 bases; junction bases outside the gene matches: 10. CDR1 and CDR2 from the germline V gene are SEHNR and FQNEAQ (reference sequence). The CDR3 runs 15 residues. As DNA, the CDR3 is TGTGCCAGCAGCCTCTCGGCGGGGGGAATGGAGACCCAGTACTTC. It codes for CASSLSAGGMETQYF.

V gene TRBV7-2 combines with J gene TRBJ2-3; TRBD2 matches at 9 bases. The CDR3 runs to 15 residues. Germline assignment: CDR1 SGHTA and CDR2 FQGNSA. V was pared by 5 bases and J by 1 base, with 4 bases of the junction left unmatched. CDR3 amino acids: CASSERGDGTDTQYF. As DNA, the CDR3 is TGTGCCAGCAGCGAGCGGGGGGATGGCACAGATACGCAGTATTTT. The full variable domain, completed using reference TRBV7-2 and TRBJ2-3, is GAGVSQSPSNKVTEKGKDVELRCDPISGHTALYWYRQSLGQGLEFLIYFQGNSAPDKSGLPSDRFSAERTGGSVSTLTIQRTQQEDSAVYLCASSERGDGTDTQYFGPGTRLTVL.

This clonotype has more than one count but fewer than ten. CDR3: CSAETSGEETQYF. The CDR3 region has the DNA TGCAGTGCAGAGACTAGCGGGGAAGAGACCCAGTACTTC. The V and J genes are TRBV20-1 and TRBJ2-7, with 11 bases identical to TRBD2. The J call could be wrong; TRBJ2-5 is a better fit for the DNA end. There are 13 residues in the CDR3. Per germline, CDR1 DFQATT and CDR2 SNEGSKA (reference sequence).

This clonotype was counted a few times. This chain links TRBV6-5 with TRBJ2-3; 8 nucleotides align to TRBD1. The CDR3 totals 15 residues. The V gene's germline CDR1 is MNHEY and CDR2 SVGAGI. V lost 2 bases to trimming and J lost 0 bases; unmatched junction nucleotides: 1. CDR3 residues: CASSYQGASTDTQYF. CDR3 coding DNA: TGTGCCAGCAGTTACCAGGGGGCTAGCACAGATACGCAGTATTTT.

This clonotype was observed a few times. The chain combines TRBV12-5 with TRBJ1-6; D is perhaps TRBD1 (6 bases). V lost 10 bases and J 6 bases, leaving 25 bases between the germline ends. Per the germline V gene, CDR1 is LGHNT and CDR2 is FRNRAP. The CDR3 is made up of 17 amino acids. The CDR3 DNA reads as TGTGCTAAGAACCACCCCATACAGGGCGCCCGTAATTCACCCCTCCACTTT. Its translation is CAKNHPIQGARNSPLHF.

This clonotype was counted only a few times. V and J are TRBV20-1 and TRBJ2-5, with D maybe TRBD1 (6 bases). V gave up 2 bases and J gave up 4 bases, with 11 bases separating them. CDR1 is DFQATT and CDR2 is SNEGSKA in the germline V gene (reference sequence). CDR3 length: 13 amino acids. Written as DNA, the CDR3 is TGCAGTGCTAGACAGGGGCCTGGAGAGACCCAGTACTTC. This gives the protein CSARQGPGETQYF.

This clonotype came up a few times. V usage is TRBV12-3 or TRBV12-4 and J usage is TRBJ2-1, with 8 bases fitting TRBD2. J lost 6 bases, V lost 5 bases, and 24 bases had no gene match. This CDR3 contains 20 residues. CDR3 protein: CASSQRTWTLIGGALNEQFF. DNA of the CDR3: TGTGCCAGCAGTCAAAGGACCTGGACGTTAATCGGGGGGGCCCTCAATGAGCAGTTCTTC.

This clonotype was seen more than once but under ten times. The gene calls are TRBV29-1 and TRBJ1-2; TRBD1 might be the D (6 bases). Trimming pared 7 bases from V and 0 bases from J, leaving 15 bases between. The germline V gene has CDR1 SQVTM and CDR2 ANQGSEA. The CDR3 loop spans 14 amino acids. The CDR3 DNA reads TGCAGCGCAGATCTACAGGGAGCTAACTATGGCTACACCTTC. Translated: CSADLQGANYGYTF.

As regards this clonotype: At one end the junction does not follow the germline gene, possibly because of a read error. The CDR3 DNA reads TGTGCCAGCAGTTACTCGAACTGGGGGCGCGGGGAGCGGTTTTTT. Its translation: CASSYSNWGRGERFF. The chain has TRBV6-5 and TRBJ2-2, with D perhaps assigned TRBD1 or TRBD2 (6 bases each). Germline-derived CDR1 and CDR2 are MNHEY and SVGAGI. The CDR3 totals 15 residues.

This clonotype has just a few counts. The CDR3 nucleotides read TGTGCCATCACTGCTGACAGGGAGGCCTATGGCTACACCTTC. Amino acid sequence: CAITADREAYGYTF. This chain links TRBV10-3 with TRBJ1-2, with 7 positions matching TRBD1. Looked up from germline, CDR1 is ENHRY and CDR2 is SYGVKD. V shed 7 bases and J 4 bases; nucleotides not matched to a gene: 9. The CDR3 length is 14 residues.

The chain has TRBV29-1 and TRBJ1-1, with D tentatively TRBD1 (6 bases). The ends were cut back, 7 bases at V and 7 bases at J, with 13 bases in the middle. CDR1 SQVTM and CDR2 ANQGSEA come from the germline V gene. The CDR3 length is 11 residues. CDR3 protein: CSEGDGYEAFF. The CDR3, as DNA: TGCAGCGAGGGGGACGGCTATGAAGCTTTCTTT.